The 24 T cell receptor beta chains below come from one sample, sequenced in a study of shared clonotypes between healthy human individuals. The data were produced by immunoSEQ multiplex PCR, yet TCRdb's version contains in-frame clones alone and is incomplete. The sample records some 1,100,000 clones, around 78% being singletons. Sequencing input: memory CD4+ T cells from PBMCs. The subset denotes: CD45RA-negative fraction. The receptors originated from a man younger than 35 in good health. Some clones in this sample may be carry-over from other donors' samples.

V is TRBV11-1 and J is TRBJ2-1; 7 bases align to TRBD1. The ends lost 6 bases at V and 1 base at J; junction bases unmatched: 9. CDR3 length: 16 residues. Germline assignment: CDR1 SGHAT and CDR2 FQDESV (reference sequence). CDR3: CASSHRDRGSYNEQFF. The CDR3, as DNA: TGTGCCAGCAGTCACCGGGACAGAGGATCCTACAATGAGCAGTTCTTC.

The chain carries TRBV28 and TRBJ1-1; the D gene is possibly TRBD1 (5 bases). Germline CDR1 and CDR2: MDHEN and SYDVKM. The CDR3 sequence is 14 residues long. V dropped 5 bases and J dropped 9 bases, with 19 bases sitting between them. CDR3 coding DNA: TGTGCCAGCAGTACCTTAGGGGTGGGGCAAAAAGCTTTCTTT. Translation gives CASSTLGVGQKAFF.

The rearrangement uses TRBV5-1 and TRBJ1-5; 12 positions agree with TRBD1. CDR3 length: 16 residues. From germline, CDR1 is SGHRS and CDR2 YFSETQ. J lost 3 bases, V lost 4 bases, and 5 bases had no gene match. This CDR3 reads CASSLSGQGANQPQHF. CDR3 bases: TGCGCCAGCAGCCTCTCGGGACAGGGGGCCAATCAGCCCCAGCATTTT.

The chain recombines TRBV4-1 with TRBJ2-1; unclear D gene. The CDR3 runs to 14 residues. Between the trimmed V and J ends, which lost 1 base and 8 bases, there was a span of 12 bases. Germline CDR1 is MGHRA and CDR2 is YSYEKL. Here the CDR3 reads CASSQVRPGHEQFF. DNA of the CDR3: TGCGCCAGCAGCCAAGTTCGCCCGGGCCATGAGCAGTTCTTC.

The chain has TRBV7-3 and TRBJ1-4; D call uncertain. This CDR3 spans 13 amino acids. The germline CDR1 and CDR2 sequences are SGHTA and FQGTGA. V was clipped by 5 bases and J by 8 bases, with 12 bases between them. The DNA for the CDR3 is TGTGCCAGCAGCCCTAGTTTTGGAGAAAAACTGTTTTTT. Translated: CASSPSFGEKLFF. Full variable domain (outside the CDR3, taken from reference TRBV7-3 and TRBJ1-4): GAGVSQTPSNKVTEKGKYVELRCDPISGHTALYWYRQSLGQGPEFLIYFQGTGAADDSGLPNDRFFAVRPEGSVSTLKIQRTERGDSAVYLCASSPSFGEKLFFGSGTQLSVL.

The rearrangement uses TRBV1 and TRBJ1-2. TRBV1 is annotated as a pseudogene. The CDR3 runs 19 residues. The DNA of the CDR3 is TGCACCAGCAGCCAAGATTTCTGGCAGCAAGTTTCAGCTAACTATGGCTACACCTTC. It codes for CTSSQDFWQQVSANYGYTF.

In its sample, this clone was seen many times. This chain links TRBV28 with TRBJ2-4; 8 bases agree with TRBD1. J gave up 3 bases and V 8 bases, and 3 bases lay outside the gene matches. The CDR3 spans 13 residues. CDR1 is MDHEN and CDR2 is SYDVKM in the germline V gene. This CDR3 is CASEDRDKNIQYF. CDR3 nucleotide sequence: TGTGCCAGCGAGGACAGGGACAAAAACATTCAGTACTTC. The full variable domain, with the rest looked up from reference TRBV28 and TRBJ2-4, is DVKVTQSSRYLVKRTGEKVFLECVQDMDHENMFWYRQDPGLGLRLIYFSYDVKMKEKGDIPEGYSVSREKKERFSLILESASTNQTSMYLCASEDRDKNIQYFGAGTRLSVL.

The chain has TRBV5-1 and TRBJ1-4; D ambiguous. Deletions cut 0 bases from V and 7 bases from J, with 7 bases between. The length of the CDR3 is 13 residues. CDR1 is SGHRS, CDR2 YFSETQ, per germline. The CDR3 region has the DNA TGCGCCAGCAGCTTGGGGCAGTCTGAAAAACTGTTTTTT. Amino acid sequence: CASSLGQSEKLFF. Full variable domain (remainder filled in from reference TRBV5-1 and TRBJ1-4): KAGVTQTPRYLIKTRGQQVTLSCSPISGHRSVSWYQQTPGQGLQFLFEYFSETQRNKGNFPGRFSGRQFSNSRSEMNVSTLELGDSALYLCASSLGQSEKLFFGSGTQLSVL.

Only one count was recorded for this clone. The rearrangement joins TRBV28 to TRBJ2-7; 15 bases align to TRBD2. Germline loops: CDR1 MDHEN, CDR2 SYDVKM. Germline trimming cut 4 bases from V and 4 bases from J; bases unmatched to any gene: 11. This CDR3 comprises 18 residues. In nucleotides, the CDR3 is TGTGCCAGCAGTTCCCCCGGACTAGCGGGAGGGGGACGGTACGAGCAGTACTTC. It yields the protein CASSSPGLAGGGRYEQYF.

This clone was detected many times. This chain joins TRBV28 and TRBJ2-3; weak D call: TRBD1 (6 bases). This CDR3 comprises 13 residues. Trimming stripped 6 bases from V and 3 bases from J, with 10 bases between. Germline V gives CDR1 MDHEN, CDR2 SYDVKM. In DNA form, the CDR3 reads TGTGCCAGCAGGCCAACAGGGACAGATACGCAGTATTTT. Translated, it gives CASRPTGTDTQYF. The full variable domain, in which reference TRBV28 and TRBJ2-3 provide the parts outside the CDR3, is DVKVTQSSRYLVKRTGEKVFLECVQDMDHENMFWYRQDPGLGLRLIYFSYDVKMKEKGDIPEGYSVSREKKERFSLILESASTNQTSMYLCASRPTGTDTQYFGPGTRLTVL.

V is TRBV19 and J is TRBJ1-1; possibly TRBD1 for D (6 bases). Trimming took 7 bases from V and 0 from J, leaving 15 bases between them. Germline V gene sequence: CDR1 LNHDA, CDR2 SQIVND (reference sequence). This CDR3 comprises 15 residues. This CDR3 reads CASNSIYRVNTEAFF. The CDR3, as DNA: TGTGCCAGTAACTCCATATACAGGGTGAACACTGAAGCTTTCTTT.

This clone was observed a few times. A read error is possible here, since a much larger clone lies one base away. At the DNA level, this CDR3 is encoded by other sequences in the same sample as well. This chain's CDR3 is CASSSGYYGYTF. The CDR3 DNA reads as TGTGCCAGCAGCTCGGGGTACTATGGCTACACCTTC. This chain uses TRBV28 with TRBJ1-2; D gene ambiguous. CDR1 and CDR2 (germline): MDHEN, SYDVKM. V was shortened by 6 bases and J by 3 bases, with 8 bases between the two germline ends. The CDR3 spans 12 residues.

This chain links TRBV28 with TRBJ2-7; tentative D call: TRBD1 (6 bases). V was trimmed by 4 bases and J by 4 bases, leaving 17 bases between them. The germline gives CDR1 MDHEN, CDR2 SYDVKM. The CDR3 has 15 residues. The CDR3 here is CASSSFRQGKYEQYF. The CDR3 DNA reads as TGTGCCAGCAGTTCGTTTCGCCAGGGGAAATACGAGCAGTACTTC.

The chain employs TRBV20-1 and TRBJ2-3; D remains ambiguous. The ends were cut back, 7 bases at V and 8 bases at J, with 13 bases in the middle. The CDR3 contains 11 residues. Germline V gene data show CDR1 as DFQATT and CDR2 as SNEGSKA (reference sequence). The chain's CDR3 is CSGIGPATQYF. In DNA form, the CDR3 reads TGCAGTGGGATCGGGCCGGCTACGCAGTATTTT.

The genes are TRBV7-9 and TRBJ2-1; TRBD2 aligns across 13 bases. The J segment lost 10 bases and the V segment lost 6 bases, leaving 9 bases of the junction unmatched. The CDR3 length is 15 residues. CDR1 and CDR2 from the germline V gene are SEHNR and FQNEAQ (reference sequence). In DNA, the CDR3 is TGTGCCAGCAGGCCCGGACTAGCGGGAGTCGGGGAGCAGTTCTTC. Protein sequence: CASRPGLAGVGEQFF.

The genes are TRBV2 and TRBJ2-1, with 8 bases matching TRBD2. The germline V gene has CDR1 SNHLY and CDR2 FYNNEI. The CDR3 has 17 residues. With V trimmed by 0 bases and J by 8 bases, 12 bases remained unmatched. CDR3 in amino acids: CASSEANPSGPPHEQFF. The CDR3 coding sequence is TGTGCCAGCAGTGAAGCGAACCCTAGCGGGCCACCCCATGAGCAGTTCTTC.

In this sample, this clone turned up once. The chain couples TRBV2 to TRBJ2-5; 7 bases align to TRBD1. V was pared by 6 bases and J by 2 bases, with 9 bases of the junction left unmatched. This CDR3 has 15 amino acids. Germline loops: CDR1 SNHLY, CDR2 FYNNEI. The CDR3: CASSWGRGNQETQYF. For the CDR3, the DNA is TGTGCCAGCAGCTGGGGCAGGGGGAATCAAGAGACCCAGTACTTC. The full variable domain, with the rest looked up from reference TRBV2 and TRBJ2-5, is EPEVTQTPSHQVTQMGQEVILRCVPISNHLYFYWYRQILGQKVEFLVSFYNNEISEKSEIFDDQFSVERPDGSNFTLKIRSTKLEDSAMYFCASSWGRGNQETQYFGPGTRLLVL.

CDR3 sequence: CASSQDINEKLFF. As DNA, the CDR3 is TGTGCCAGCAGCCAAGACATAAATGAAAAACTGTTTTTT. The chain has TRBV7-6 and TRBJ1-4; D not certain. The CDR3 is 13 amino acids. Germline loops: CDR1 SGHVS, CDR2 FNYEAQ. V dropped 5 bases and J dropped 5 bases, with 9 bases sitting between them.

There are a few counts of this clone. This sequence joins TRBV5-4 and TRBJ1-4; TRBD1 matches at 7 bases. V dropped 1 base and J dropped 7; count of bases not matched to a gene: 10. The CDR3 covers 16 residues. Germline V gene lookup returns CDR1 SGHNT and CDR2 YYREEE (reference sequence). In DNA, the CDR3 is TGTGCCAGCAGCTTGTTAACAGGGGCAGGTGGTGAAAAACTGTTTTTT. This encodes CASSLLTGAGGEKLFF.

The chain links TRBV7-9 to TRBJ2-1; 15 bases agree with TRBD2. Germline-derived CDR1 and CDR2 are SEHNR and FQNEAQ (reference sequence). The CDR3 covers 17 residues. Trimming took 3 bases from V and 6 from J; bases not matched to a gene: 6. The CDR3 loop is CASSFGLAGGPGNEQFF. The CDR3 coding sequence is TGTGCCAGCAGCTTCGGACTAGCGGGAGGGCCAGGCAATGAGCAGTTCTTC. Variable domain in full (rest from reference TRBV7-9 and TRBJ2-1): DTGVSQNPRHKITKRGQNVTFRCDPISEHNRLYWYRQTLGQGPEFLTYFQNEAQLEKSRLLSDRFSAERPKGSFSTLEIQRTEQGDSAMYLCASSFGLAGGPGNEQFFGPGTRLTVL.

The gene calls are TRBV28 and TRBJ1-2; the match to TRBD1 covers 9 bases. Trimming cost V 6 bases and J 8 bases; bases outside gene matches: 7. The CDR3 contains 13 residues. The germline CDR1 and CDR2 sequences are MDHEN and SYDVKM. CDR3 sequence (DNA): TGTGCCAGCAGCCGGACAGGGGCTGCCGGCTACACCTTC. Translated: CASSRTGAAGYTF.

The chain recombines TRBV5-4 with TRBJ1-4; D is possibly TRBD1 (5 bases). Trimming removed 4 bases from V and 6 bases from J, with 13 bases in between. CDR1 and CDR2 (germline): SGHNT, YYREEE (reference sequence). The CDR3 totals 14 residues. Here the CDR3 reads CASSPGTEDEKLFF. CDR3 coding DNA: TGTGCCAGCAGCCCCGGGACGGAAGATGAAAAACTGTTTTTT. Filled out from reference TRBV5-4 and TRBJ1-4, the complete variable domain reads ETGVTQSPTHLIKTRGQQVTLRCSSQSGHNTVSWYQQALGQGPQFIFQYYREEENGRGNFPPRFSGLQFPNYSSELNVNALELDDSALYLCASSPGTEDEKLFFGSGTQLSVL.

The rearrangement uses TRBV19 and TRBJ1-2; weak D call: TRBD1 (6 bases). The CDR3 length is 13 residues. V dropped 5 bases and J dropped 5 bases, with 12 bases sitting between them. From germline, CDR1 is LNHDA and CDR2 SQIVND (reference sequence). The CDR3 DNA sequence: TGTGCCAGTAGTTCCACGGACAGATATGGCTACACCTTC. This sequence encodes CASSSTDRYGYTF.

The chain combines TRBV6-5 with TRBJ2-7, with TRBD2 identical over 12 bases. This CDR3 is built from 14 residues. The trim removed 6 bases at V and 0 bases at J, leaving 0 bases unmatched. CDR1 is MNHEY and CDR2 is SVGAGI in the germline V gene. The CDR3, as DNA: TGTGCCAGCAGGACTAGCGGGAGCTCCTACGAGCAGTACTTC. Translated: CASRTSGSSYEQYF.